What follows are 24 T cell receptor beta chains derived from one specimen sequenced in a study of blood T cell repertoires in COVID-19. TCRdb's copy holds only in-frame clones and misses some; the assay was immunoSEQ multiplex PCR. The sample yields about 480,000 clones, 75% to 90% seen once. The sample comprised PBMCs or T cells enriched from blood (not recorded which). These receptor sequences come from a woman in her fifties or sixties who had recovered from COVID-19.

The chain links TRBV7-6 to TRBJ2-3; a possible D gene is TRBD1 (6 bases). The CDR3 is 17 residues long. Germline V gene lookup returns CDR1 SGHVS and CDR2 FNYEAQ. Between the trimmed V and J ends, which lost 5 bases and 2 bases, there was a span of 20 bases. CDR3 loop: CASSLGVGARFTDTQYF. CDR3 coding DNA: TGTGCCAGCAGCCTAGGCGTGGGGGCCCGATTCACAGATACGCAGTATTTT.

The rearrangement uses TRBV7-2 and TRBJ2-7, with D unresolved. The germline CDR1 and CDR2 sequences are SGHTA and FQGNSA. The CDR3 contains 14 residues. The V end was cut by 2 bases, the J end by 6 bases, with 14 bases between. The CDR3 coding sequence is TGTGCCAGCAGCTTACACCATACGCTCGGCGAGCAGTACTTC. Its translation: CASSLHHTLGEQYF.

This clone was counted at least ten times. This chain joins TRBV6-5 and TRBJ1-3; TRBD1 is a possible D gene (5 bases). CDR3 length equals 15 residues. Germline V gene data show CDR1 as MNHEY and CDR2 as SVGAGI. V lost 6 bases to trimming and J lost 0 bases, with 12 bases between them. The DNA for the CDR3 is TGTGCCAGCAGAAGCGGGACGGACTCTGGAAACACCATATATTTT. As protein: CASRSGTDSGNTIYF.

This clone was detected once. Other DNA variants within this sample encode the same CDR3. J is TRBJ1-5 and V is TRBV24-1; 8 nucleotides line up with TRBD1. Germline trimming cut 3 bases from V and 4 bases from J; bases unmatched to any gene: 4. The CDR3 sequence is 15 residues long. Germline CDR1 KGHDR, CDR2 SFDVKD. The CDR3 sequence: CATSDRTGGNQPQHF. The DNA of the CDR3 is TGTGCCACCAGTGATCGAACAGGGGGGAATCAGCCCCAGCATTTT.

This chain links TRBV27 with TRBJ1-6; 10 bases line up with TRBD1. Unmatched junction bases numbered 2, after V lost 8 bases and J lost 7 bases. The germline CDR1 and CDR2 sequences are MNHEY and SMNVEV (reference sequence). The CDR3 has 13 residues. DNA of the CDR3: TGTGCCAGCCGACAGGGGGCGAATTCACCCCTCCACTTT. It translates to CASRQGANSPLHF.

This clone showed up just once. The chain joins TRBV12-3 or TRBV12-4 to TRBJ2-7; 8 bases line up with TRBD1. There are 12 residues in the CDR3. The junction had 2 bases not matched to a gene; V was cut back by 4 bases and J by 6 bases. The CDR3 nucleotides are TGTGCCAGCAGTTCCACAGGGGGCGAGCAGTACGTC. This codes for CASSSTGGEQYV.

Of note for this clone: At one end, the junction sequence differs from germline, possibly due to a read error. This chain uses TRBV7-8 with TRBJ2-5; no definite D call. This CDR3 contains 11 residues. CDR1 is SGHVS and CDR2 is FQNEAQ in the germline V gene. The CDR3 nucleotides are TGTGCCAGCAGCCCTTTAGAGGCCCAGTACTTC. This codes for CASSPLEAQYF. Full variable domain (remainder filled in from reference TRBV7-8 and TRBJ2-5): GAGVSQSPRYKVAKRGQDVALRCDPISGHVSLFWYQQALGQGPEFLTYFQNEAQLDKSGLPSDRFFAERPEGSVSTLKIQRTQQEDSAVYLCASSPLEAQYFGPGTRLLVL.

The rearrangement links TRBV18 to TRBJ1-4; possibly TRBD1 for D (6 bases). The length of the CDR3 is 17 residues. V lost 3 bases and J lost 4, with 18 bases in between. Germline V gene data show CDR1 as KGHSH and CDR2 as LQKENI. The CDR3 protein is CASSPWDTSLSNEKLFF. Written as DNA, the CDR3 is TGTGCCAGCTCACCTTGGGACACATCCTTGAGTAATGAAAAACTGTTTTTT.

Written as DNA, the CDR3 is TGCAGTGCTAGTCGAGGACAGGGTACGAATACGCAGTATTTT. Translation: CSASRGQGTNTQYF. The chain is built from TRBV20-1 and TRBJ2-3; TRBD1 aligns across 8 bases. There are 14 residues in the CDR3. The V segment lost 3 bases and the J segment 7 bases; nucleotides outside the gene matches: 9. Germline CDR1 and CDR2: DFQATT and SNEGSKA (reference sequence).

The rearrangement uses TRBV5-1 and TRBJ2-5; D might be TRBD1 (5 bases). The V gene lost 1 base and the J gene lost 2 bases, with 12 bases spanning the gap. The germline gives CDR1 SGHRS, CDR2 YFSETQ. The CDR3 runs to 15 residues. CDR3 sequence (DNA): TGCGCCAGCAGCTTGATACCAGGGTCTCAAGAGACCCAGTACTTC. This gives the protein CASSLIPGSQETQYF.

This clone was seen just once. This chain links TRBV21-1 with TRBJ2-2; the table's D call TRBD2 went unverified against the DNA. TRBV21-1 counts as a pseudogene. The CDR3 covers 21 residues. CDR3 sequence (DNA): TGTGCCAGCACTCTTCCCTCCGAGGGAAGCGGGGGCCGTCCGAACACCGGGGAGCTGTTTTTT. Its translation is CASTLPSEGSGGRPNTGELFF.

This clone turned up a few times. The J gene is TRBJ1-1, the V gene TRBV10-3, with 8 bases matching TRBD1. Looked up from germline, CDR1 is ENHRY and CDR2 is SYGVKD. V lost 6 bases, J lost 2 bases, and 14 bases stayed unmatched. CDR3 length: 17 residues. This CDR3 is CAIRNSGQGMGNTEAFF. The CDR3 region has the DNA TGTGCCATCAGAAACTCAGGACAGGGAATGGGAAACACTGAAGCTTTCTTT.

This clone was seen just once. V and J are TRBV6-1 and TRBJ1-5; no clear D gene. Germline CDR1 is MNHNS and CDR2 is SASEGT. The V end was cut by 1 base, the J end by 7 bases, with 5 bases between. The CDR3 covers 12 residues. The CDR3 loop is CASSEDEQPQHF. Written as DNA, the CDR3 is TGTGCCAGCAGTGAAGACGAGCAGCCCCAGCATTTT.

The CDR3 sequence: CASSPPTGWVYGYTF. CDR3 in DNA: TGTGCCAGCTCACCACCGACAGGGTGGGTCTATGGCTACACCTTC. This chain uses TRBV18 with TRBJ1-2; 7 bases match TRBD1. J gave up 4 bases and V 0 bases, and 5 bases lay outside the gene matches. The CDR3 is 15 amino acids. Germline V CDR1 and CDR2: KGHSH, LQKENI.

V gene TRBV7-9 combines with J gene TRBJ2-6; 9 bases fit TRBD1. Trimming took 4 bases from V and 1 from J; bases not matched to a gene: 8. The CDR3 is 18 amino acids. Germline assignment: CDR1 SEHNR and CDR2 FQNEAQ (reference sequence). CDR3 sequence: CASSSGTGSSSGANVLTF. CDR3 coding DNA: TGTGCCAGCAGCTCCGGGACAGGGAGTTCGTCTGGGGCCAACGTCCTGACTTTC.

V is TRBV24-1 and J is TRBJ1-1; D uncertain. There are 12 residues in the CDR3. V dropped 4 bases and J dropped 1 base, with 3 bases sitting between them. Germline V CDR1 and CDR2: KGHDR, SFDVKD. In nucleotides, the CDR3 is TGTGCCACCAGTGACAGGAACACTGAAGCTTTCTTT. Encoded protein: CATSDRNTEAFF.

This clone was recorded once. The V and J genes are TRBV30 and TRBJ1-6, with a possible D match to TRBD1 (5 bases). The germline gives CDR1 GTSNPN, CDR2 SVGIG (reference sequence). The CDR3 covers 13 residues. V was shortened by 6 bases and J by 9 bases, with 15 bases between the two germline ends. The chain's CDR3 is CACQVGGGSPLHF. In DNA form, the CDR3 reads TGTGCCTGCCAGGTGGGGGGTGGTTCACCCCTCCACTTT.

As regards this clone: Other DNA sequences in this specimen translate into the identical CDR3. The chain links TRBV5-1 to TRBJ2-3, with 9 bases matching TRBD1. The CDR3 has 15 amino acids. CDR1 is SGHRS and CDR2 is YFSETQ in the germline V gene. The ends lost 0 bases at V and 3 bases at J; junction bases unmatched: 2. The CDR3 bases are TGCGCCAGCAGCTTGGGACAGGGGGGAACAGATACGCAGTATTTT. It yields the protein CASSLGQGGTDTQYF.

V usage is TRBV27 and J usage is TRBJ1-1, with a tentative D call TRBD1 (6 bases). V lost 2 bases, J lost 0 bases, and 10 bases lay in between. Germline V gives CDR1 MNHEY, CDR2 SMNVEV (reference sequence). CDR3 size: 15 residues. The CDR3 DNA reads as TGTGCCAGCAGTTTAGGGTGGGGGCTGAACACTGAAGCTTTCTTT. Protein: CASSLGWGLNTEAFF.

This CDR3 reads CASSLGGVSNQPQHF. CDR3 nucleotides: TGTGCCAGCAGCTTAGGGGGAGTGAGCAATCAGCCCCAGCATTTT. The chain uses TRBV7-6 and TRBJ1-5; no firm D call. Looked up from germline, CDR1 is SGHVS and CDR2 is FNYEAQ. V dropped 1 base and J dropped 1 base, with 8 bases sitting between them. The CDR3 consists of 15 residues.

V gene TRBV2 combines with J gene TRBJ2-2; 7 nucleotides line up with TRBD1. With V trimmed by 7 bases and J by 3 bases, 2 bases remained unmatched. The germline V gene encodes CDR1 SNHLY and CDR2 FYNNEI. The CDR3 contains 13 residues. CDR3 nucleotide sequence: TGTGCCAGCATACAGGGGTACACCGGGGAGCTGTTTTTT. Its translation: CASIQGYTGELFF.

J is TRBJ2-5 and V is TRBV9; tentatively, D is TRBD1 (6 bases). The CDR3 is made up of 15 amino acids. Germline V gives CDR1 SGDLS, CDR2 YYNGEE. The germline V and J ends were trimmed by 0 bases and 6 bases, with 15 bases remaining between them. Here the CDR3 DNA reads TGTGCCAGCAGCGTAGGCGGCAGGGGATTACAGACCCAGTACTTC. This gives the protein CASSVGGRGLQTQYF. Supplemented by reference TRBV9 and TRBJ2-5, the full variable domain reads DSGVTQTPKHLITATGQRVTLRCSPRSGDLSVYWYQQSLDQGLQFLIQYYNGEERAKGNILERFSAQQFPDLHSELNLSSLELGDSALYFCASSVGGRGLQTQYFGPGTRLLVL.

V usage is TRBV15 and J usage is TRBJ2-3; D ambiguous. Per germline, CDR1 LNHNV and CDR2 YYDKDF (reference sequence). CDR3 length equals 22 residues. V was pared by 0 bases and J by 2 bases, with 30 bases between. The CDR3, as DNA: TGTGCCACCAGCAGAGATCATTATTCCAGTACCGACACCTTAGATTACACAGATACGCAGTATTTT. Its translation: CATSRDHYSSTDTLDYTDTQYF.

The gene calls are TRBV10-3 and TRBJ1-1; possibly TRBD1 for D (5 bases). Trimming removed 6 bases at V and 0 bases at J, with 11 bases between. Germline V CDR1 and CDR2: ENHRY, SYGVKD. CDR3 length: 14 residues. CDR3 DNA sequence: TGTGCCATCAGCGTACAGGACATGAACACTGAAGCTTTCTTT. As protein: CAISVQDMNTEAFF.